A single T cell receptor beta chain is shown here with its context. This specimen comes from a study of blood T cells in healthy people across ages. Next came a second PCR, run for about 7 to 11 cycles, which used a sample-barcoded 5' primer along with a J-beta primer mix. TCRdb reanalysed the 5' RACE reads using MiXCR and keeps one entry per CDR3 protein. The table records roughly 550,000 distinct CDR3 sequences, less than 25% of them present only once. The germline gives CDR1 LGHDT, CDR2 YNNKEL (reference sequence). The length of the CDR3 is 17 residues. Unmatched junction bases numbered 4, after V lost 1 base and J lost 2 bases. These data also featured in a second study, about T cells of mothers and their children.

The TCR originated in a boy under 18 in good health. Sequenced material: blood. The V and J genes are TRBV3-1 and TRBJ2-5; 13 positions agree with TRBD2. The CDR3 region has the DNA TGTGCCAGCAGCCAAGGGGGACTAGCGGGGACGCAAGAGACCCAGTACTTC. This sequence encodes CASSQGGLAGTQETQYF.